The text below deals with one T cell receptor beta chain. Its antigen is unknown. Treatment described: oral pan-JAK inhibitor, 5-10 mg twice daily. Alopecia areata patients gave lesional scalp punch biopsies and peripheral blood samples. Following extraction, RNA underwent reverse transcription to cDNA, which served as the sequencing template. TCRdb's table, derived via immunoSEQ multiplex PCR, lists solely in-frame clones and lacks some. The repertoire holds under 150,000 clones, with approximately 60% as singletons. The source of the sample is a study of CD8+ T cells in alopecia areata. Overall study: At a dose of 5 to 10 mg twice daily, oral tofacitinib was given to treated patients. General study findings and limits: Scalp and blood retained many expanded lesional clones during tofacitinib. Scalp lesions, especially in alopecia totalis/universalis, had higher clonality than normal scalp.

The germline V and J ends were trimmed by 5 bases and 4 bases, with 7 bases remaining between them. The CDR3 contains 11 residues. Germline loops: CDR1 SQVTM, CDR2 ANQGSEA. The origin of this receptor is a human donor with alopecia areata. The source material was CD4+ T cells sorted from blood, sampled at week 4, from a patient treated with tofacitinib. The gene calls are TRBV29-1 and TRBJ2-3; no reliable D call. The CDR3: CSVPGPDTQYF. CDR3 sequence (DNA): TGCAGCGTTCCCGGCCCAGATACGCAGTATTTT.